The clone carrying this T cell receptor beta chain occurred once. Its target is unknown. This sample stems from a study of PD-1 blockade in classical Hodgkin lymphoma. Sequencing was performed with immunoSEQ multiplex PCR; in TCRdb, only in-frame clones are kept and a portion is missing. The data contain 25,000 to 35,000 clones, roughly 85% of them seen just once; the ten biggest clones take up about 20%. Findings and caveats of the study: What caused the repertoire differences, perhaps disease activity or prior therapy, remains undefined.

Germline V gives CDR1 MDHEN, CDR2 SYDVKM. The CDR3 extends over 14 amino acids. Trimming stripped 1 base from V and 4 bases from J, with 10 bases between. Each patient's relapse followed autologous stem cell transplantation, and brentuximab vedotin exposure varied. The sample consisted of peripheral blood mononuclear cells (PBMCs), taken before the second cycle of nivolumab. This clonotype originated in a human donor with classical Hodgkin lymphoma. The V gene is TRBV28, the J gene TRBJ1-2; D is unresolved. The DNA of the CDR3 is TGTGCCAGCAGTTTATTTGTGGTCTCCTATGGCTACACCTTC. It is translated as CASSLFVVSYGYTF.